This is a list of T cell receptor beta chains from one sample in a study of T cell responses to AZD1222 COVID-19 vaccine. Sequencing was performed with immunoSEQ multiplex PCR; in TCRdb, only in-frame clones are kept and a portion is missing. Among more than 80,000 clones listed, approximately 90% were seen once. Material: peripheral blood, obtained on day 0 of AZD1222 vaccination. These receptors were taken from an adult in good health. The CDR3 runs from the conserved cysteine through the conserved F or W.

CASSPQPNQPQHF | TRBJ1-5 | TRBV18
CASSVASDRGLYGYTF | TRBJ1-2 | TRBV19
CASSESGPHLYEQYF | TRBJ2-7 | TRBV10-1
CASSQVAGPTPYEQYF | TRBJ2-7 | TRBV4-3
CASSLLGSPLHF | TRBJ1-6 | TRBV7-2
CASSHRDRGTDTQYF | TRBJ2-3 | TRBV5-4
CASSQDLGRGYTF | TRBJ1-2 | TRBV3-1/TRBV3-2
CASSISTSGSSYNEQFF | TRBJ2-1 | TRBV19
CASSRELGNYGYTF | TRBJ1-2 | TRBV27
CASGDSLDYGYTF | TRBJ1-2 | TRBV2
CASSRDGFNEPQHF | TRBJ1-5 | TRBV7-8
CASSYYRPEGLGYTF | TRBJ1-2 | TRBV6-5
CASSQRQGLSEAFF | TRBJ1-1 | TRBV3-1/TRBV3-2
CASSHHIWGRKGTQYF | TRBJ2-3 | TRBV11-2
CASGLEAGTGRYTF | TRBJ1-2 | TRBV12-5
CAGSTGTGVQPQHF | TRBJ1-5 | TRBV28